Listed below are T cell receptor beta chains from one sample, sequenced in a study of blood T cell repertoires in COVID-19. Data came from immunoSEQ multiplex PCR; TCRdb stores just in-frame clones and leaves some out. Of about 190,000 clones in the sample, 70% to 90% were seen once. Source material: peripheral blood. The receptor set was obtained from a human donor in a cohort sampled during active COVID-19. CDR3s include the opening cysteine and the closing phenylalanine or tryptophan. The D gene is left open where the match is weak. Clone size is stated in some rows and not others, as once, few, many or a class when expanded.

j_call: TRBJ2-7; clone_size: NA; d_call: TRBD2; v_call: TRBV19; cdr3_aa: CASSRVALAGVYEQYF; cdr3_nt: TGTGCCAGTAGTAGAGTGGCACTAGCGGGAGTCTACGAGCAGTACTTC
j_call: TRBJ2-7; clone_size: NA; d_call: NA; v_call: TRBV6-1; cdr3_aa: CASSEGSSSSYEQYF; cdr3_nt: TGTGCCAGCAGTGAGGGCAGCTCAAGCTCCTACGAGCAGTACTTC
j_call: TRBJ2-7; clone_size: few; d_call: NA; v_call: TRBV5-4; cdr3_aa: CASSLNPGAGYEQYF; cdr3_nt: TGTGCCAGCAGCTTGAATCCGGGAGCAGGGTACGAGCAGTACTTC
j_call: TRBJ2-7; clone_size: NA; d_call: NA; v_call: TRBV5-6; cdr3_aa: CASSLGRGSYEQYF; cdr3_nt: TGTGCCAGCAGCTTGGGTCGGGGTTCCTACGAGCAGTACTTC
j_call: TRBJ2-5; clone_size: once; d_call: NA; v_call: TRBV5-4; cdr3_aa: CASSLVQSDLKTQYF; cdr3_nt: TGTGCCAGCAGCTTGGTCCAGTCGGACTTGAAGACCCAGTACTTC
j_call: TRBJ2-7; clone_size: NA; d_call: NA; v_call: TRBV4-3; cdr3_aa: CASSQARSHEQYF; cdr3_nt: TGCGCCAGCAGCCAAGCCCGGTCCCACGAGCAGTACTTC
j_call: TRBJ2-1; clone_size: NA; d_call: TRBD1; v_call: TRBV30; cdr3_aa: CAWSGDRGSYNEQFF; cdr3_nt: TGTGCCTGGAGTGGGGACAGGGGGTCCTACAATGAGCAGTTCTTC
j_call: TRBJ2-3; clone_size: NA; d_call: NA; v_call: TRBV11-2; cdr3_aa: CASSLDPLFADTQYF; cdr3_nt: TGTGCCAGCAGCTTAGACCCCTTGTTCGCAGATACGCAGTATTTT
j_call: TRBJ1-6; clone_size: NA; d_call: NA; v_call: TRBV6-2/TRBV6-3; cdr3_aa: CASSYAGRYNSPLHF; cdr3_nt: TGTGCCAGCAGTTACGCGGGACGGTATAATTCACCCCTCCACTTT
j_call: TRBJ2-1; clone_size: NA; d_call: NA; v_call: TRBV6-2/TRBV6-3; cdr3_aa: CASSLTEQGGNEQFF; cdr3_nt: TGTGCCAGCAGTCTCACCGAACAGGGGGGGAATGAGCAGTTCTTC
j_call: TRBJ1-1; clone_size: NA; d_call: NA; v_call: TRBV5-6; cdr3_aa: CASSFNWFQGQGNTEAFF; cdr3_nt: TGTGCCAGCAGCTTTAATTGGTTTCAGGGTCAAGGAAACACTGAAGCTTTCTTT
j_call: TRBJ2-1; clone_size: NA; d_call: TRBD2; v_call: TRBV2; cdr3_aa: CASSEGGEQFF; cdr3_nt: TGTGCCAGCAGTGAGGGGGGGGAGCAGTTCTTC
j_call: TRBJ1-6; clone_size: NA; d_call: TRBD1; v_call: TRBV10-2; cdr3_aa: CASSVGQGYRSPLHF; cdr3_nt: TGCGCCAGCAGTGTGGGACAGGGGTATCGGTCACCCCTCCACTTT
j_call: TRBJ2-2; clone_size: few; d_call: NA; v_call: TRBV30; cdr3_aa: CAWDPFLVGELFF; cdr3_nt: TGTGCCTGGGATCCTTTTCTCGTCGGGGAGCTGTTTTTT
j_call: TRBJ2-1; clone_size: NA; d_call: NA; v_call: TRBV9; cdr3_aa: CASSVGGEAYNEQFF; cdr3_nt: TGTGCCAGCAGCGTAGGGGGGGAAGCCTACAATGAGCAGTTCTTC
j_call: TRBJ2-7; clone_size: once; d_call: NA; v_call: TRBV10-3; cdr3_aa: CAISVGQGGVEQYF; cdr3_nt: TGTGCCATCAGTGTGGGGCAGGGGGGAGTCGAGCAGTACTTC
j_call: TRBJ1-4; clone_size: NA; d_call: NA; v_call: TRBV11-2; cdr3_aa: CASSLDLEGTNEKLFF; cdr3_nt: TGTGCCAGCAGCTTAGATCTCGAGGGAACTAATGAAAAACTGTTTTTT
j_call: TRBJ2-7; clone_size: NA; d_call: NA; v_call: TRBV1; cdr3_aa: CTSSPPGGSTPYEQYF; cdr3_nt: TGCACCAGCAGCCCTCCGGGGGGCAGCACCCCCTACGAGCAGTACTTC
j_call: TRBJ2-5; clone_size: NA; d_call: NA; v_call: TRBV6-6; cdr3_aa: CASSWWQVKTQETQYF; cdr3_nt: TGTGCCAGCAGTTGGTGGCAGGTCAAAACTCAAGAGACCCAGTACTTC
j_call: TRBJ2-5; clone_size: NA; d_call: NA; v_call: TRBV7-8; cdr3_aa: CASSPPGAAKGTQYF; cdr3_nt: TGTGCCAGCAGCCCTCCGGGAGCGGCTAAGGGGACCCAGTACTTC
j_call: TRBJ1-5; clone_size: NA; d_call: NA; v_call: TRBV30; cdr3_aa: CAWSVEGGGNQPQHF; cdr3_nt: TGTGCCTGGAGTGTGGAGGGCGGGGGAAATCAGCCCCAGCATTTT
j_call: TRBJ1-1; clone_size: NA; d_call: NA; v_call: TRBV27; cdr3_aa: CASSFGGKAFF; cdr3_nt: TGTGCCAGCAGTTTTGGGGGGAAAGCTTTCTTT
j_call: TRBJ2-2; clone_size: NA; d_call: TRBD1; v_call: TRBV18; cdr3_aa: CASSPPGTGYTGELFF; cdr3_nt: TGTGCCAGCTCACCACCCGGGACAGGGTACACCGGGGAGCTGTTTTTT
j_call: TRBJ2-7; clone_size: NA; d_call: TRBD1; v_call: TRBV3-1/TRBV3-2; cdr3_aa: CASRKQGDHTYEQYF; cdr3_nt: TGTGCCAGCAGGAAACAGGGGGACCACACCTACGAGCAGTACTTC
j_call: TRBJ2-3; clone_size: NA; d_call: NA; v_call: TRBV5-5; cdr3_aa: CASSGGSLTDTQYF; cdr3_nt: TGTGCCAGCAGCGGAGGGTCTCTTACAGATACGCAGTATTTT
j_call: TRBJ2-7; clone_size: few; d_call: TRBD1; v_call: TRBV2; cdr3_aa: CASGQGGYEQYF; cdr3_nt: TGTGCCAGTGGACAGGGCGGCTACGAGCAGTACTTC
j_call: TRBJ2-4; clone_size: NA; d_call: NA; v_call: TRBV21-1; cdr3_aa: CASSKEATLLIIAKNIQYF; cdr3_nt: TGTGCCAGCAGCAAAGAAGCTACACTACTTATCATAGCCAAAAACATTCAGTACTTC
j_call: TRBJ2-3; clone_size: NA; d_call: NA; v_call: TRBV11-2; cdr3_aa: CASSLDPGSDTQYF; cdr3_nt: TGTGCCAGCAGCTTAGATCCGGGATCAGATACGCAGTATTTT
j_call: TRBJ2-6; clone_size: NA; d_call: TRBD1; v_call: TRBV27; cdr3_aa: CASRRQGTFSGANVLTF; cdr3_nt: TGTGCCAGCAGACGACAGGGAACCTTCTCTGGGGCCAACGTCCTGACTTTC
j_call: TRBJ1-2; clone_size: NA; d_call: TRBD1; v_call: TRBV4-2; cdr3_aa: CASSQSRDRGYYGYTF; cdr3_nt: TGTGCCAGCAGCCAATCACGGGACAGGGGTTACTATGGCTACACCTTC
j_call: TRBJ2-5; clone_size: NA; d_call: NA; v_call: TRBV5-1; cdr3_aa: CASSLGFWAGQETQYF; cdr3_nt: TGCGCCAGCAGCTTGGGTTTCTGGGCAGGGCAAGAGACCCAGTACTTC
j_call: TRBJ2-1; clone_size: NA; d_call: TRBD2; v_call: TRBV10-3; cdr3_aa: CAISPTSGKINEQFF; cdr3_nt: TGTGCCATCAGTCCTACTAGCGGGAAAATCAATGAGCAGTTCTTC
j_call: TRBJ2-1; clone_size: NA; d_call: TRBD2; v_call: TRBV5-6; cdr3_aa: CASSITSGGAYNEQFF; cdr3_nt: TGTGCCAGCAGCATAACTAGCGGGGGGGCCTACAATGAGCAGTTCTTC
j_call: TRBJ1-2; clone_size: NA; d_call: TRBD1; v_call: TRBV29-1; cdr3_aa: CSVDIMTGTYGYTF; cdr3_nt: TGCAGCGTTGATATCATGACAGGGACCTATGGCTACACCTTC
j_call: TRBJ2-7; clone_size: few; d_call: TRBD2; v_call: TRBV7-2; cdr3_aa: CASSSQSGRVLYEQYF; cdr3_nt: TGTGCCAGCAGCTCCCAGAGCGGGAGGGTTTTGTACGAGCAGTACTTC
j_call: TRBJ1-3; clone_size: NA; d_call: NA; v_call: TRBV6-5; cdr3_aa: CASTGSGNTIYF; cdr3_nt: TGTGCCAGCACAGGCTCTGGAAACACCATATATTTT
j_call: TRBJ2-1; clone_size: once; d_call: TRBD2; v_call: TRBV9; cdr3_aa: CASSLGLAGGGEQFF; cdr3_nt: TGTGCCAGCAGTCTCGGACTAGCGGGGGGTGGTGAGCAGTTCTTC
j_call: TRBJ2-7; clone_size: NA; d_call: TRBD2; v_call: TRBV3-1/TRBV3-2; cdr3_aa: CASSLTSGRPYEQYF; cdr3_nt: TGTGCCAGCAGCCTGACTAGCGGGAGACCCTACGAGCAGTACTTC
j_call: TRBJ1-4; clone_size: NA; d_call: TRBD1; v_call: TRBV5-1; cdr3_aa: CASSWGQPTNEKLFF; cdr3_nt: TGCGCCAGCAGCTGGGGACAGCCAACTAATGAAAAACTGTTTTTT
j_call: TRBJ1-2; clone_size: NA; d_call: TRBD1; v_call: TRBV18; cdr3_aa: CASSPGQDFYGYTF; cdr3_nt: TGTGCCAGCTCACCCGGACAGGACTTCTATGGCTACACCTTC
j_call: TRBJ2-7; clone_size: NA; d_call: NA; v_call: TRBV5-4; cdr3_aa: CASSPETSSYEQYF; cdr3_nt: TGTGCCAGCAGCCCCGAAACAAGCTCCTACGAGCAGTACTTC
j_call: TRBJ1-4; clone_size: many; d_call: TRBD1; v_call: TRBV6-5; cdr3_aa: CASRSTGGGEKLFF; cdr3_nt: TGTGCCAGCAGGTCTACAGGGGGAGGTGAAAAACTGTTTTTT
j_call: TRBJ2-1; clone_size: NA; d_call: TRBD2; v_call: TRBV12-5; cdr3_aa: CASGFTSGRSYNEQFF; cdr3_nt: TGTGCTAGTGGTTTCACTAGCGGGCGCTCCTACAATGAGCAGTTCTTC
j_call: TRBJ2-3; clone_size: once; d_call: TRBD1; v_call: TRBV6-5; cdr3_aa: CASSTGGFDTQYF; cdr3_nt: TGTGCCAGCAGCACAGGGGGCTTTGATACGCAGTATTTT
j_call: TRBJ2-7; clone_size: NA; d_call: TRBD2; v_call: TRBV7-2; cdr3_aa: CASSKALAGHYEQYF; cdr3_nt: TGTGCCAGCAGCAAGGCACTAGCGGGACACTACGAGCAGTACTTC
j_call: TRBJ2-5; clone_size: NA; d_call: TRBD2; v_call: TRBV29-1; cdr3_aa: CSGQGGGGQETQYF; cdr3_nt: TGCAGCGGACAGGGCGGGGGGGGTCAAGAGACCCAGTACTTC
j_call: TRBJ2-7; clone_size: NA; d_call: TRBD1; v_call: TRBV13; cdr3_aa: CASSLGPSETGAYEQYF; cdr3_nt: TGTGCCAGCAGCTTAGGCCCCTCCGAGACAGGGGCATACGAGCAGTACTTC